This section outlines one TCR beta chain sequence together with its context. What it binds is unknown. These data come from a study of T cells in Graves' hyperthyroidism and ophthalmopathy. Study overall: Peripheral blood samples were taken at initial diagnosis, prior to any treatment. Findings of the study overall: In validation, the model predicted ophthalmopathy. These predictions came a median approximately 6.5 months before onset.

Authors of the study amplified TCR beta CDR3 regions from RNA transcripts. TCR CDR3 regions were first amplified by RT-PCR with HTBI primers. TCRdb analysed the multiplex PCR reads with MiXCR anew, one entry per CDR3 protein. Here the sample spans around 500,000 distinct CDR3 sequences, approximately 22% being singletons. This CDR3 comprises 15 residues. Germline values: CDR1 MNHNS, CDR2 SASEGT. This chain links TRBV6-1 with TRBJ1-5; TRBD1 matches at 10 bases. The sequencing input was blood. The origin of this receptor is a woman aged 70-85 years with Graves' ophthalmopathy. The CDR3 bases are TGTGCAGCGGGACAGGGGTCAGTCAGCAATCAGCCCCAGCATTTT. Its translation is CAAGQGSVSNQPQHF.